Sequencing of this TCR beta chain was carried out in a study of cytomegalovirus exposure and HLA in healthy donors. Both 60 Vbeta primers and 13 Jbeta primers went into the PCR. Clones were sequenced by immunoSEQ multiplex PCR, and TCRdb holds only the in-frame ones, with some missing. The sample records approximately 160,000 clones, approximately 84% being singletons. Germline V gives CDR1 SGHTA, CDR2 FQGNSA. The CDR3 is 13 residues long. Trimming stripped 5 bases from V and 3 bases from J, with 11 bases between. This clone occurred once. J is TRBJ2-7 and V is TRBV7-2, with D unclear. This TCR derives from a girl aged 5-17 years in good health and CMV-seropositive. The sequenced material came from PBMCs. CDR3 protein: CASSSRLIYEQYF. The CDR3 DNA reads as TGTGCCAGCAGCAGCAGACTCATCTACGAGCAGTACTTC.